This T cell receptor (beta chain) was found in a study of post-analysis software for immune sequencing data (dated by TCRdb to about 2015). For context, the study as a whole: Recorded disease courses included relapsing-remitting, secondary progressive and progressive-relapsing multiple sclerosis, with some patients lacking subtype annotation. A subset of samples was prepared in parallel using single-end sample barcoding, then pooled and co-amplified after Illumina adapter ligation. The patient repertoires were compared against 11 previously published healthy control repertoires obtained from donors aged roughly 6 to 28 years.

What the research found in general, with its limitations: Direct clustering with F measure revealed strong co-clustering of samples prepared in the same batch, which led to a batch-effect correction. Significantly higher frequencies in patients than in controls were found for five or six TRBV segments, including TRBV5-6, TRBV5-1 and TRBV20-1. The control group was slightly older than the multiple sclerosis patient group. Significantly lower normalized Chao1 diversity was found in multiple sclerosis patients than in controls, suggesting substantial peripheral T-cell clonal expansion.

TCR beta repertoires were profiled from peripheral blood of roughly 13 young patients with multiple sclerosis to demonstrate the VDJtools post-analysis software. The multiple sclerosis patients were children and adolescents ranging in age from roughly 6 to 15 years. The cysteine opens and the phenylalanine closes a CDR3 of 13 amino acids. The entry retains the CDR3 DNA only, 39 bases that are in frame from base 1. CDR1 and CDR2 were assigned from the germline V gene (reference sequence) as DFQATT and SNEGSKA. Trimming costs V 0 bases and J 8 bases, and their ends lie 13 bases apart. This clonotype was seen repeatedly, ten times or more. Its binding antigen is unknown. The record has no base qualities; no much larger clone is one base away. The method was PCR. The instrument given in TCRdb is Illumina HiSeq 2500. To reduce PCR and sequencing biases, unique molecular identifiers were incorporated into the TCR beta cDNA libraries. Approximately 500,000 cDNA molecules were obtained per 1 to 10 million input T cells, so each molecule approximated one T cell. The patient libraries were prepared and sequenced using the same protocol as the earlier healthy control dataset. Samples belonging to the same batch were prepared together, multiplexed and sequenced on a shared HiSeq lane. In the paper's pipeline: MIGEC was used to process the raw barcoded reads, and molecular identifier groups with only a single read were discarded before consensus assembly and CDR3 extraction. VDJtools was used for post-analysis of the clonotype tables, with diversity normalized by down-sampling every dataset to the smallest sample size. Repertoire overlap clustering matched CDR3 amino acid but not nucleotide sequences to correct batch-related cross-sample contamination. TCRdb redid the processing of the public reads, applying fastp at Q25 and MiXCR, and retained in-frame beta chains. Duplicate CDR3 protein sequences are folded into a single record with the most common DNA and genes. The V and J calls reflect TCRdb's pipeline rather than the authors' work. A total of hundreds of thousands of distinct CDR3 sequences appear in this sample, roughly 27% of them only once. The biggest ten clones account for around 0.56% of the sample.

This sequence was found in a girl aged 5-17 years with multiple sclerosis. Sequencing was carried out using blood. The chain was built from TRBV20-1 and TRBJ1-2; the D region possibly corresponds to TRBD1 (6 bases align). The CDR3 region reads CSARETGRGGYTF. The DNA is as follows: TGCAGTGCTAGAGAAACAGGGAGGGGCGGCTACACCTTC.